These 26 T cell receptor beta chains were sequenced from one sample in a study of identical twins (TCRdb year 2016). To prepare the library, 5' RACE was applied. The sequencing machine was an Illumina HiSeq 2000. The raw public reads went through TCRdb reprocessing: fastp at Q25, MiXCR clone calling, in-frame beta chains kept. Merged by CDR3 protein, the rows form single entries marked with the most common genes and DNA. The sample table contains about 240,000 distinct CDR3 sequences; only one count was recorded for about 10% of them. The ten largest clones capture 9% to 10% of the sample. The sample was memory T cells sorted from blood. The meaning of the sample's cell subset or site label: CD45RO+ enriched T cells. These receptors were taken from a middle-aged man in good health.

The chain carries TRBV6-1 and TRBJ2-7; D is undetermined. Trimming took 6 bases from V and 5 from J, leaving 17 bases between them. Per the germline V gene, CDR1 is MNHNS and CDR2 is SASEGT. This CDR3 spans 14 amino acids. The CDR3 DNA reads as TGTGCCAGCAGGCGAACGGCAGCTGTCGACGAGCAGTACTTC. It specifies CASRRTAAVDEQYF.

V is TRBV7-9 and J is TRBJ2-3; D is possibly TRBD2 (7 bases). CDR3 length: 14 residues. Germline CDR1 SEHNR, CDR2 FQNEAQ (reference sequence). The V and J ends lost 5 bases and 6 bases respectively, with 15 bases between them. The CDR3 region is CASSHTEGGDTQYF. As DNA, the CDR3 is TGTGCCAGCAGCCACACGGAGGGGGGGGATACGCAGTATTTT.

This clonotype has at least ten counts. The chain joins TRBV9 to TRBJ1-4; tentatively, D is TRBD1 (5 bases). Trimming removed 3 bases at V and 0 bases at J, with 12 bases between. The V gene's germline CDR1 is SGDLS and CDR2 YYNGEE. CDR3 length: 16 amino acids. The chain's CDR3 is CASSAGTVATNEKLFF. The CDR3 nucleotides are TGTGCCAGCAGCGCAGGGACCGTGGCAACTAATGAAAAACTGTTTTTT.

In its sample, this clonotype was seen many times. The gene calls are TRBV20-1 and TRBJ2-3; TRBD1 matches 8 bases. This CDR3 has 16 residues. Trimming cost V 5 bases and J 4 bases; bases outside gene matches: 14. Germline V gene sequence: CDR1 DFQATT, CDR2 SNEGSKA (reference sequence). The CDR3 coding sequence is TGCAGTGCTCTACACCGACGGACAGGGATTTCAGATACGCAGTATTTT. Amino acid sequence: CSALHRRTGISDTQYF.

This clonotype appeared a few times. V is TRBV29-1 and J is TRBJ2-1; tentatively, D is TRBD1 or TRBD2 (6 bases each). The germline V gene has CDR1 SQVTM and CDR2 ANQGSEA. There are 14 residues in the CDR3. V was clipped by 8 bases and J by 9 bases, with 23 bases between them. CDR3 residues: CSSRGLYGVGEQFF. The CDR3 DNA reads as TGCAGCTCCAGGGGACTTTATGGGGTTGGTGAGCAGTTCTTC.

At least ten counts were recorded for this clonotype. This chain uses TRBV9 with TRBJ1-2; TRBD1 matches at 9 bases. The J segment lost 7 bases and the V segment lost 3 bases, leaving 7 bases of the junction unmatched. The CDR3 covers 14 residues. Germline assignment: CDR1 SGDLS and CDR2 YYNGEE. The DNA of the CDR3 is TGTGCCAGCAGCGCAAACAGGGGGCTCGCTGGCTACACCTTC. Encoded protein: CASSANRGLAGYTF.

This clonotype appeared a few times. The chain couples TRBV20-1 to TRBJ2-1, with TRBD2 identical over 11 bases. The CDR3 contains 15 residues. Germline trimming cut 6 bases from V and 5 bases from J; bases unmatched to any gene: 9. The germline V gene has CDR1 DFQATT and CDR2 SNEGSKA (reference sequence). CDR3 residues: CSALSGTSGNNEQFF. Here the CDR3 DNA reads TGCAGTGCCCTGTCGGGGACTAGCGGTAACAATGAGCAGTTCTTC.

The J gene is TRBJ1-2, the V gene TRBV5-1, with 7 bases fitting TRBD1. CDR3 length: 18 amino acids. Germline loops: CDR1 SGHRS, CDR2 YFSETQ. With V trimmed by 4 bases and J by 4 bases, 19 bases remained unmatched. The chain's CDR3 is CASSPRGGQTRDGYGYTF. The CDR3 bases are TGCGCCAGCAGCCCCCGAGGGGGACAGACCAGAGATGGCTATGGCTACACCTTC.

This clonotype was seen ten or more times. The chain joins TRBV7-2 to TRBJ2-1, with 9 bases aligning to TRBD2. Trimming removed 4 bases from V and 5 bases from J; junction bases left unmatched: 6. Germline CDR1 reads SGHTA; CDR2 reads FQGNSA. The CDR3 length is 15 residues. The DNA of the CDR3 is TGTGCCAGCAGCTCTCGGCCTAGCGGGAACAATGAGCAGTTCTTC. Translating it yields CASSSRPSGNNEQFF.

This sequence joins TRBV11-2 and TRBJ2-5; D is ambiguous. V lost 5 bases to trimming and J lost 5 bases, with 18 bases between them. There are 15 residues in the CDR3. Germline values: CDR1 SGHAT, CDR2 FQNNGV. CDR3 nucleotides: TGTGCCAGCAGCCCCATCGACGTGGATGTCGAGACCCAGTACTTC. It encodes CASSPIDVDVETQYF.

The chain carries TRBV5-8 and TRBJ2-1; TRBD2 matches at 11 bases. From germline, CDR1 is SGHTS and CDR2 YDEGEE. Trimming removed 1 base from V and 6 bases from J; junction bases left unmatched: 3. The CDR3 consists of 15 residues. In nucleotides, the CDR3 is TGTGCCAGCAGCTTGACTAGCGGGAGTTCCAATGAGCAGTTCTTC. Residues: CASSLTSGSSNEQFF.

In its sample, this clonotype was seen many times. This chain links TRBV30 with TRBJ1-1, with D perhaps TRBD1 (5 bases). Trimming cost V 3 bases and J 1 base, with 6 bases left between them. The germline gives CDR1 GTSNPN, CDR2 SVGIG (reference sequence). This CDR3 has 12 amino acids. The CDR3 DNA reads TGTGCCTGGAGCAGGGCGAACACTGAAGCTTTCTTT. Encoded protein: CAWSRANTEAFF.

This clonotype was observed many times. In nucleotides, the CDR3 is TGCGCCAGCAGCATCGGACAGGTAGTCCACGAGCAGTACTTC. Protein sequence: CASSIGQVVHEQYF. This rearrangement joins TRBV5-1 to TRBJ2-7; 7 bases map to TRBD1. The CDR3 runs to 14 residues. The germline V gene encodes CDR1 SGHRS and CDR2 YFSETQ. The J segment lost 5 bases and the V segment lost 4 bases, leaving 9 bases of the junction unmatched.

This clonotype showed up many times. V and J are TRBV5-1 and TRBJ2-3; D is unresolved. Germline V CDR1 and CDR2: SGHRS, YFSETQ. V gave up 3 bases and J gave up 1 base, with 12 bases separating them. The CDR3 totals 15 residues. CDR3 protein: CASSWVGSRTDTQYF. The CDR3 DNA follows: TGCGCCAGCAGCTGGGTTGGCAGTCGCACAGATACGCAGTATTTT.

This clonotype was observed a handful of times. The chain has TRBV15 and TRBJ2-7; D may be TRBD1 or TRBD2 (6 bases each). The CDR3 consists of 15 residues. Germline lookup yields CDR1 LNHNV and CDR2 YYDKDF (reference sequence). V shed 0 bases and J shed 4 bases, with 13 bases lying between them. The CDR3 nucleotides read TGTGCCACCAGCAGAGATTGGGGGGCTAGTTACGAGCAGTACTTC. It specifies CATSRDWGASYEQYF. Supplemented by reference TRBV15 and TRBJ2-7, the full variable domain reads DAMVIQNPRYQVTQFGKPVTLSCSQTLNHNVMYWYQQKSSQAPKLLFHYYDKDFNNEADTPDNFQSRRPNTSFCFLDIRSPGLGDTAMYLCATSRDWGASYEQYFGPGTRLTVT.

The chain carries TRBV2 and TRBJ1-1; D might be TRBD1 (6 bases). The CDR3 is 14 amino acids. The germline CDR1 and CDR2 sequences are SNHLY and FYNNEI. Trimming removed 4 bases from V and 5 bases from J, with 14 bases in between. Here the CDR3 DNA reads TGTGCCAGCAGTGCGGGGGCGATGGGAACTGAAGCTTTCTTT. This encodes CASSAGAMGTEAFF.

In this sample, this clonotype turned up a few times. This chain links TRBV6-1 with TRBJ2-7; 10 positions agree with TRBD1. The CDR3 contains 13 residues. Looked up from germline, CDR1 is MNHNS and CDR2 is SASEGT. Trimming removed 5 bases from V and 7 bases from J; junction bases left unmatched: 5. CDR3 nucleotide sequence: TGTGCCAGCAGTAAGGGACAGGGGCTGGAGCAGTACTTC. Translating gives CASSKGQGLEQYF.

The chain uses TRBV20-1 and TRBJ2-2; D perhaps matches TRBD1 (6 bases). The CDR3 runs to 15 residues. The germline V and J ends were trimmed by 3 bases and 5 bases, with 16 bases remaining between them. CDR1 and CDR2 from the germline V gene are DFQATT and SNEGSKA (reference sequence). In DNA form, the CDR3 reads TGCAGTGCTAGGGGGACCGGGACACTGACCGGGGAGCTGTTTTTT. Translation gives CSARGTGTLTGELFF.

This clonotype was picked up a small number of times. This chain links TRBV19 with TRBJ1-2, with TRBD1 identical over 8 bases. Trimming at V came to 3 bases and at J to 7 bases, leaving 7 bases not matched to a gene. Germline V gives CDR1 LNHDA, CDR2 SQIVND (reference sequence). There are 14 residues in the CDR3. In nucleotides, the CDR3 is TGTGCCAGTAGTATCGGACAGGGTGTAAGTGGCTACACCTTC. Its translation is CASSIGQGVSGYTF. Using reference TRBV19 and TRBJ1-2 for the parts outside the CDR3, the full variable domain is DGGITQSPKYLFRKEGQNVTLSCEQNLNHDAMYWYRQDPGQGLRLIYYSQIVNDFQKGDIAEGYSVSREKKESFPLTVTSAQKNPTAFYLCASSIGQGVSGYTFGSGTRLTVV.

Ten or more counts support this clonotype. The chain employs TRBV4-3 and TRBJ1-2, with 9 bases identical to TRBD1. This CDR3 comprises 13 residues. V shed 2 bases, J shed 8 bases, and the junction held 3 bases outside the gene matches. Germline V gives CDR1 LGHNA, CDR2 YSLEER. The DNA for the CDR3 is TGCGCCAGCAGCCAACCGGACAGGGGAGGCTACACCTTC. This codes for CASSQPDRGGYTF.

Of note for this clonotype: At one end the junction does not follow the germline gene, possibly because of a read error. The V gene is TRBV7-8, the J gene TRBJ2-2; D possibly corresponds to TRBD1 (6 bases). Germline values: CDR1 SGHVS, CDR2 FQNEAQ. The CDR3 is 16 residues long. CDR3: CASSLIGQTPTRELFF. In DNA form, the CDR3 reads TGTGCCAGCAGCTTAATAGGACAGACCCCCACCCGGGAGCTGTTTTTT.

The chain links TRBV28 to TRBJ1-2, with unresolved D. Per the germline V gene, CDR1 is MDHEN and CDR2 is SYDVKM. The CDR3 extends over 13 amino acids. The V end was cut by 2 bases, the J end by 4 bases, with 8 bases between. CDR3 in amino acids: CASSLGWGYGYTF. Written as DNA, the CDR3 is TGTGCCAGCAGTTTAGGGTGGGGCTATGGCTACACCTTC.

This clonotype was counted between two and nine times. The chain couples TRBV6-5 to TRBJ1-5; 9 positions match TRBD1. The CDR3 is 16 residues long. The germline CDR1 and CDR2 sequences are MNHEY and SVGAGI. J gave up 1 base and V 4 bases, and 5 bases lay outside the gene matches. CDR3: CASSSTGGRSNQPQHF. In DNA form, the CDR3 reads TGTGCCAGCAGTTCGACAGGGGGTAGGAGCAATCAGCCCCAGCATTTT.

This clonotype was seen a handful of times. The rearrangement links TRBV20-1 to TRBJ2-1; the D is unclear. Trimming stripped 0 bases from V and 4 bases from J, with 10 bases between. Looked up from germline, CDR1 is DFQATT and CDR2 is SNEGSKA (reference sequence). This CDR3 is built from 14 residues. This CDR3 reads CSARDIFIYNEQFF. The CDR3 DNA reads TGCAGTGCTAGAGATATATTTATTTACAATGAGCAGTTCTTC.

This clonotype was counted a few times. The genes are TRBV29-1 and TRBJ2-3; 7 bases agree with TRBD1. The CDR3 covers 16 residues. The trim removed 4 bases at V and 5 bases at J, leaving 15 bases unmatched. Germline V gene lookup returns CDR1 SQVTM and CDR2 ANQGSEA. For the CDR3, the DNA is TGCAGCGTTGCGCGACCCGACAGGGCCTCACTAGATACGCAGTATTTT. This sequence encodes CSVARPDRASLDTQYF.

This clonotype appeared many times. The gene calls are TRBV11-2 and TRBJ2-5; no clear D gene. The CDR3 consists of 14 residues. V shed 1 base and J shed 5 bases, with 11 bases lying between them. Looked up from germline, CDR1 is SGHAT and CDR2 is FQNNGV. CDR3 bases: TGTGCCAGCAGCTTAGGAATAGGGCCGGAGACCCAGTACTTC. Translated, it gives CASSLGIGPETQYF. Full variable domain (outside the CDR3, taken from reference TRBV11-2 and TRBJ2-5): EAGVAQSPRYKIIEKRQSVAFWCNPISGHATLYWYQQILGQGPKLLIQFQNNGVVDDSQLPKDRFSAERLKGVDSTLKIQPAKLEDSAVYLCASSLGIGPETQYFGPGTRLLVL.